One T cell receptor (beta chain) is described in this entry. Its antigen is not identified. The CDR3 runs 12 residues. CDR1 LGHNT and CDR2 FRNRAP come from the germline V gene. Between the trimmed V and J ends, which lost 7 bases and 1 base, there was a span of 7 bases. This sample is drawn from a study of blood T cells in healthy people across ages. The second PCR ran roughly 7 to 12 cycles with a sample-barcoded 5' primer and J-beta primers. A 12-random-nucleotide template-switch adaptor tagged each cDNA molecule. TCRdb re-called the 5' RACE reads through MiXCR, storing one row per CDR3 protein. In the table there are around 1.5 million distinct CDR3 sequences, roughly 64% of which are singletons. Study outcomes and limitations: Because donor CMV status was unknown, expanded clonotype changes were possibly confounded. Higher diversity and more naive CD4+ cells were features of long-lived donors, compared to aged donors. With naive T cell percentage, TCR beta diversity showed a strong correlation.

The V and J genes are TRBV12-5 and TRBJ2-5, with D unclear. This sequence originates from a man aged 18-30 years in good health. The sequenced sample consisted of blood. This CDR3 reads CASVRAQETQYF. DNA for the CDR3: TGTGCTAGTGTAAGGGCCCAAGAGACCCAGTACTTC.